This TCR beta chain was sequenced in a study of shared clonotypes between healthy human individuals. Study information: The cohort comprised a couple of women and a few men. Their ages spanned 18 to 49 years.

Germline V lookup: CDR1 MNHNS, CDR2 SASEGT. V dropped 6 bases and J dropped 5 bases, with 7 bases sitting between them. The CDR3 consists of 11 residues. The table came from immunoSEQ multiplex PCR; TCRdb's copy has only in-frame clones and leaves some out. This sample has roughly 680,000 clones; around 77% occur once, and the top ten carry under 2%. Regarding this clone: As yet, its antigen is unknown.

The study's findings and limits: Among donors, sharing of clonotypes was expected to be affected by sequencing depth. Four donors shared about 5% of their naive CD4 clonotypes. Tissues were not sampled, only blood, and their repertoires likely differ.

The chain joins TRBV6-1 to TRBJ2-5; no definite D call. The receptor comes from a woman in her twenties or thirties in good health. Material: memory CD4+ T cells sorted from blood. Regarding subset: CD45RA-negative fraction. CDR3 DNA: TGTGCCAGCAGGGTTTTGGAGACCCAGTACTTC. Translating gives CASRVLETQYF.